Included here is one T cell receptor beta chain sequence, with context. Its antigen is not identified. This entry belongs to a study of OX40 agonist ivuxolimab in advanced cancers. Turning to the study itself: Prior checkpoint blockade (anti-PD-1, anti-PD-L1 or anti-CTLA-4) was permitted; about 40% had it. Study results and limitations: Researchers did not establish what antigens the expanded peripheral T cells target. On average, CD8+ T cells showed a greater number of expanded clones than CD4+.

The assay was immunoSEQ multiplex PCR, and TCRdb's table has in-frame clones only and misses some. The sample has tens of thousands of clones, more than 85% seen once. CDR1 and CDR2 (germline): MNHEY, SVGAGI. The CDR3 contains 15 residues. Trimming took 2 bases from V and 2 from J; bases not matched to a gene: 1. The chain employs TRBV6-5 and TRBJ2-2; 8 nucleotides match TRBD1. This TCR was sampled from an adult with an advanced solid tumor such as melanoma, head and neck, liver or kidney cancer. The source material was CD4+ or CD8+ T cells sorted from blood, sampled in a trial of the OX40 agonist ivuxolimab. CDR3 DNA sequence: TGTGCCAGCAGTTACGGGACAGGCAACACCGGGGAGCTGTTTTTT. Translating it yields CASSYGTGNTGELFF.